This note documents a single T cell receptor (beta chain) sequence. Its antigen remains unknown. This sample is drawn from a study of T cells in Graves' hyperthyroidism and ophthalmopathy. Germline lookup yields CDR1 SQVTM and CDR2 ANQGSEA. V was clipped by 8 bases and J by 3 bases, with 20 bases between them. CDR3 length: 14 residues. TCR beta CDR3 sequences were amplified from RNA transcripts. A first-round RT-PCR of the TCR CDR3 used the HTBI primer set. TCRdb redid the calling of the multiplex PCR reads with MiXCR, one entry per CDR3 protein. The sample includes about 500,000 distinct CDR3 sequences, approximately 49% of them seen just once. Study-wide results and limits: In simple terms, a model built on 13 V-J features told ophthalmopathy apart from stable hyperthyroidism. The model anticipated ophthalmopathy a median about six months pre-onset.

The chain carries TRBV29-1 and TRBJ2-7; the D gene is possibly TRBD1 (5 bases). Sequences were obtained from peripheral blood or thyroid tissue (not recorded which). This TCR came from an adult woman with Graves' disease, either hyperthyroidism or ophthalmopathy (not recorded which). The CDR3 protein is CSSWSGATNYEQYF. The CDR3 DNA follows: TGCAGCAGTTGGTCTGGGGCTACCAACTACGAGCAGTACTTC.